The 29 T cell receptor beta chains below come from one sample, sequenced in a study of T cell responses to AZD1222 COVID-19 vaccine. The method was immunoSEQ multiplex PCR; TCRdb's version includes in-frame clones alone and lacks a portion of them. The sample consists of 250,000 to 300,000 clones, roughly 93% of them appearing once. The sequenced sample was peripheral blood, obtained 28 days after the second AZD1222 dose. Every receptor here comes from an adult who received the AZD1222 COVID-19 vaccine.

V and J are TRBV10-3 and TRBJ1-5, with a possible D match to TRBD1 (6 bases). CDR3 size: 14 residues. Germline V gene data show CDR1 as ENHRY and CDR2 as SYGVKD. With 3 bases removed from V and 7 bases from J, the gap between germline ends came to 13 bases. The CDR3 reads CAISDGGPSQPQHF. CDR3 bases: TGTGCCATCAGTGATGGGGGGCCTAGCCAGCCCCAGCATTTT.

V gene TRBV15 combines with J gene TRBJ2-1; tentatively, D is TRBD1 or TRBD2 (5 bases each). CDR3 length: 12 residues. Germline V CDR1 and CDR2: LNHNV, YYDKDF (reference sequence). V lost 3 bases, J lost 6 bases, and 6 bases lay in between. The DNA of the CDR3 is TGTGCCACCAGCAGTGGGGGCAATGAGCAGTTCTTC. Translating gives CATSSGGNEQFF.

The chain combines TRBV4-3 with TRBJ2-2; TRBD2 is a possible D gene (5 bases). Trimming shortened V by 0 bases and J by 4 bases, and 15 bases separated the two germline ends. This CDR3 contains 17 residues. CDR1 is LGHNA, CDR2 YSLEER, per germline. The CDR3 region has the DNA TGCGCCAGCAGCCAAGATCACGAGGGCGCGGGCACCGGGGAGCTGTTTTTT. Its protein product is CASSQDHEGAGTGELFF.

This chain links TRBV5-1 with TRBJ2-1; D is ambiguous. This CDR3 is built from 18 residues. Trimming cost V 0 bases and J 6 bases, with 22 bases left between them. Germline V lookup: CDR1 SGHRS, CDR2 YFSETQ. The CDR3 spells CASSLEASGSPTRNEQFF. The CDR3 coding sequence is TGCGCCAGCAGCTTGGAGGCCAGTGGATCACCTACTCGCAATGAGCAGTTCTTC.

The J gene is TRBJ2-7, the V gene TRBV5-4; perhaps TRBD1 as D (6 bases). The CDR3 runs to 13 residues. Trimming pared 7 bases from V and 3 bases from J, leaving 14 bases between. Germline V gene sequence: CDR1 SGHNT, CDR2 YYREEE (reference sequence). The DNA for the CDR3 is TGTGCCAGCTCGGACAGACTAAGCTACGAGCAGTACTTC. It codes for CASSDRLSYEQYF.

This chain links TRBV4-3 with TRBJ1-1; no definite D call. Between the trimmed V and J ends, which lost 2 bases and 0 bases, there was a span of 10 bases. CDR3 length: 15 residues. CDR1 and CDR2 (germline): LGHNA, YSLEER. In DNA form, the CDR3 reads TGCGCCAGCAGCCAAATGTCAGGCATGAACACTGAAGCTTTCTTT. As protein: CASSQMSGMNTEAFF.

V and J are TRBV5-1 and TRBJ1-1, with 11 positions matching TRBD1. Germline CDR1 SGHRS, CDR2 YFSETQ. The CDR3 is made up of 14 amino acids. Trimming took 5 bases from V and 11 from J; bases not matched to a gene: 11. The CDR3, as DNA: TGCGCCAGCAGTCTGGACAGGGGGCGCCTGGGGGCTTTCTTT. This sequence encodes CASSLDRGRLGAFF.

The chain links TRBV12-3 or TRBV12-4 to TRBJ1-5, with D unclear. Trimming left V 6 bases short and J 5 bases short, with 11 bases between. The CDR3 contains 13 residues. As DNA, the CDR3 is TGTGCCAGCAGCCGTACTAGGGATCAGCCCCAGCATTTT. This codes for CASSRTRDQPQHF.

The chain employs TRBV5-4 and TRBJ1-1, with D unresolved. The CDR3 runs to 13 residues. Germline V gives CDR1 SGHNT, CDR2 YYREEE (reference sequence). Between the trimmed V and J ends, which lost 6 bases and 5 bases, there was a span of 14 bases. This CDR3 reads CASTPGGRTEAFF. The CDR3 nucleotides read TGTGCCAGCACACCGGGTGGACGGACTGAAGCTTTCTTT.

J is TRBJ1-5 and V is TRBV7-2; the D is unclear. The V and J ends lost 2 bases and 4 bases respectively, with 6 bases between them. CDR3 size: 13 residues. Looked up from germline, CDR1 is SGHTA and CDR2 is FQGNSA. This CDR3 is CASSLRRNQPQHF. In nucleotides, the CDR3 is TGTGCCAGCAGCTTACGGCGGAATCAGCCCCAGCATTTT. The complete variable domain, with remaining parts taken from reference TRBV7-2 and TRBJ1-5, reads GAGVSQSPSNKVTEKGKDVELRCDPISGHTALYWYRQSLGQGLEFLIYFQGNSAPDKSGLPSDRFSAERTGGSVSTLTIQRTQQEDSAVYLCASSLRRNQPQHFGDGTRLSIL.

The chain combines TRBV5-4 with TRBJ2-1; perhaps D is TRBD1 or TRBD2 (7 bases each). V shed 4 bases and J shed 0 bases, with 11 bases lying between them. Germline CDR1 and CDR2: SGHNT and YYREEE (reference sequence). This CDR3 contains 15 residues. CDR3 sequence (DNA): TGTGCCAGCAGCCCCAGGGGGGGCTCCTACAATGAGCAGTTCTTC. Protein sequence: CASSPRGGSYNEQFF.

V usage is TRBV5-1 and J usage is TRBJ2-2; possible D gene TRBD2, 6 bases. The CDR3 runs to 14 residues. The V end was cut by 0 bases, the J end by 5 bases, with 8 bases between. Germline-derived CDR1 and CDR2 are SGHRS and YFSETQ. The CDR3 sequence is CASSLVGGTGELFF. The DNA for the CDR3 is TGCGCCAGCAGCTTGGTGGGGGGAACCGGGGAGCTGTTTTTT. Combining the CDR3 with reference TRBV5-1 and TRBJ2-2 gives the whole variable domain KAGVTQTPRYLIKTRGQQVTLSCSPISGHRSVSWYQQTPGQGLQFLFEYFSETQRNKGNFPGRFSGRQFSNSRSEMNVSTLELGDSALYLCASSLVGGTGELFFGEGSRLTVL.

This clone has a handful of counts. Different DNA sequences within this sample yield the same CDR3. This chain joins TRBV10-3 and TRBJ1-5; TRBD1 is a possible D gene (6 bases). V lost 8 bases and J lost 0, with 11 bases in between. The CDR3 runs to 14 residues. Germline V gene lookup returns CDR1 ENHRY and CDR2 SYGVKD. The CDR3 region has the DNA TGTGCCATCTCTGGGACAAATAGCAATCAGCCCCAGCATTTT. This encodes CAISGTNSNQPQHF.

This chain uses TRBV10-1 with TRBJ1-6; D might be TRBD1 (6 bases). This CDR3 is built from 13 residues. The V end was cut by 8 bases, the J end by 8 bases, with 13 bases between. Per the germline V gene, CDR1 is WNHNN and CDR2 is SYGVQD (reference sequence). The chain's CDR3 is CASSQGNDSPLHF. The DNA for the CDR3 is TGCGCCAGCTCACAGGGAAATGATTCACCCCTCCACTTT.

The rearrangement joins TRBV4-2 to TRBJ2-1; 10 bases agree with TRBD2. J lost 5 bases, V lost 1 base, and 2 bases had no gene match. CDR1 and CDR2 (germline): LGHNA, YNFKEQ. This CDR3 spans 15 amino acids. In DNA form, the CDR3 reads TGTGCCAGCAGCCAAGGTCTAGCGGGAGACAATGAGCAGTTCTTC. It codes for CASSQGLAGDNEQFF.

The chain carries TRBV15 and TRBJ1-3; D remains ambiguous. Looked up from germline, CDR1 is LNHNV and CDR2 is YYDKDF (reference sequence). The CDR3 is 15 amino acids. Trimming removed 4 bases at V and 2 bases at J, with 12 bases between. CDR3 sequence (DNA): TGTGCCACCAGCACCTCCCCGAACGCTGGAAACACCATATATTTT. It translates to CATSTSPNAGNTIYF.

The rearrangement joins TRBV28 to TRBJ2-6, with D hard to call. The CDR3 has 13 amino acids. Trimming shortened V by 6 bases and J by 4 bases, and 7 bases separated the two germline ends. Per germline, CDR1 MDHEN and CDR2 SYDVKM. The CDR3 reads CASSLLGANVLTF. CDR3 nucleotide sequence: TGTGCCAGCAGCCTCCTGGGGGCCAACGTCCTGACTTTC.

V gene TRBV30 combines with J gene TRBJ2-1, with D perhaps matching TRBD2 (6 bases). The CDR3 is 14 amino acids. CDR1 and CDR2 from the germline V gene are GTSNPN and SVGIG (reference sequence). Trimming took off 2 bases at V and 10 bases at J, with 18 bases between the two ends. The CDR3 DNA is TGTGCCTGGAGTACGGTAGCGGTAAAAGGGGAGCAGTTCTTC. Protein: CAWSTVAVKGEQFF.

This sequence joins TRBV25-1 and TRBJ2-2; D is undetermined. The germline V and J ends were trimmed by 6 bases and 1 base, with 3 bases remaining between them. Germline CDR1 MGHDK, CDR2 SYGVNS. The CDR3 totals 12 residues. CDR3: CASSLNTGELFF. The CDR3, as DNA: TGTGCCAGCAGCCTGAACACCGGGGAGCTGTTTTTT.

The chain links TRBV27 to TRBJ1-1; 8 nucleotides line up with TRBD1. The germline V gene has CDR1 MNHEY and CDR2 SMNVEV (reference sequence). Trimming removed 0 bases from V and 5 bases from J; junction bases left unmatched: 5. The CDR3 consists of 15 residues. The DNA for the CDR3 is TGTGCCAGCAGTTTATCTAACAGGGGGGAGACTGAAGCTTTCTTT. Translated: CASSLSNRGETEAFF.

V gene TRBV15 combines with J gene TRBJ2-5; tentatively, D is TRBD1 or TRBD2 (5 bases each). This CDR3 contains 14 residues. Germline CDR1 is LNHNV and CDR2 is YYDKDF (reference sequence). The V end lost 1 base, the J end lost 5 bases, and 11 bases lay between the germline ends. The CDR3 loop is CATSRGSGTETQYF. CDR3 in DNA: TGTGCCACCAGCAGAGGGTCCGGGACCGAGACCCAGTACTTC. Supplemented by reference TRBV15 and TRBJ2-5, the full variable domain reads DAMVIQNPRYQVTQFGKPVTLSCSQTLNHNVMYWYQQKSSQAPKLLFHYYDKDFNNEADTPDNFQSRRPNTSFCFLDIRSPGLGDTAMYLCATSRGSGTETQYFGPGTRLLVL.

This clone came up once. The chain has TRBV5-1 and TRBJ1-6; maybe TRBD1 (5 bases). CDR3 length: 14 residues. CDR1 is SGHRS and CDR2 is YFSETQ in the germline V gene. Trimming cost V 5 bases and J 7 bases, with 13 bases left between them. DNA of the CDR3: TGCGCCAGCAGGGGCGGGGCAGAGAATTCACCCCTCCACTTT. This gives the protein CASRGGAENSPLHF. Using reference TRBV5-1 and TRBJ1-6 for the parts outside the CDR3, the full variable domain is KAGVTQTPRYLIKTRGQQVTLSCSPISGHRSVSWYQQTPGQGLQFLFEYFSETQRNKGNFPGRFSGRQFSNSRSEMNVSTLELGDSALYLCASRGGAENSPLHFGNGTRLTVT.

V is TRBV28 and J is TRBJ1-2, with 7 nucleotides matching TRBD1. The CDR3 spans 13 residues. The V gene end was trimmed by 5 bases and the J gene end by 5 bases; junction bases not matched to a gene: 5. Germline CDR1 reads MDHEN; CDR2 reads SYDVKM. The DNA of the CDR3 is TGTGCCAGCAGTGAGGGGGCAGGGTATGGCTACACCTTC. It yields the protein CASSEGAGYGYTF.

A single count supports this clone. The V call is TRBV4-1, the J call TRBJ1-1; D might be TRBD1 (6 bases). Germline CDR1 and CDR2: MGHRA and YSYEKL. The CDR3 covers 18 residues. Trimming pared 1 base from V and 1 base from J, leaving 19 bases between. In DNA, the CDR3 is TGCGCCAGCAGCCAAGTCCCAGGGAAGGGACATCGGAACACTGAAGCTTTCTTT. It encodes CASSQVPGKGHRNTEAFF.

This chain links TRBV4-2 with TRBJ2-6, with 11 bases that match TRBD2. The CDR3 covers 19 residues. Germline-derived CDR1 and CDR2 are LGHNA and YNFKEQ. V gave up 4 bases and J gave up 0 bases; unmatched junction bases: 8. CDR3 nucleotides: TGTGCCAGCAGCCCGGGAGGGGGACTAGCGGTCTCTGGGGCCAACGTCCTGACTTTC. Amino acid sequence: CASSPGGGLAVSGANVLTF.

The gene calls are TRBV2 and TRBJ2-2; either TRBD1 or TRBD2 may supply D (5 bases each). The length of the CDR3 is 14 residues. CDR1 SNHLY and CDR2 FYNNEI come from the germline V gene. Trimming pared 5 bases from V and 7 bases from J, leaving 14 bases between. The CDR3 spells CASSWDQRIGELFF. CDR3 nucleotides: TGTGCCAGCAGTTGGGACCAGAGGATCGGGGAGCTGTTTTTT. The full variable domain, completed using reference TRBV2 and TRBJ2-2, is EPEVTQTPSHQVTQMGQEVILRCVPISNHLYFYWYRQILGQKVEFLVSFYNNEISEKSEIFDDQFSVERPDGSNFTLKIRSTKLEDSAMYFCASSWDQRIGELFFGEGSRLTVL.

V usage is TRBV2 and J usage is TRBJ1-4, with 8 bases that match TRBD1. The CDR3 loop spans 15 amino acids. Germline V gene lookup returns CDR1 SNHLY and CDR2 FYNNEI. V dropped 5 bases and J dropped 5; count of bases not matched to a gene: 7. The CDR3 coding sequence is TGTGCCAGCAGTTCCGACAGGGGCGGGAATGAAAAACTGTTTTTT. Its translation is CASSSDRGGNEKLFF.

The CDR3 loop is CATSEAGGSYEQYF. The CDR3 nucleotides are TGTGCCACCAGTGAGGCGGGAGGATCCTACGAGCAGTACTTC. The genes are TRBV24-1 and TRBJ2-7; 8 nucleotides match TRBD2. CDR3 length: 14 amino acids. Germline assignment: CDR1 KGHDR and CDR2 SFDVKD. V lost 4 bases and J lost 1; bases outside the gene matches: 2.

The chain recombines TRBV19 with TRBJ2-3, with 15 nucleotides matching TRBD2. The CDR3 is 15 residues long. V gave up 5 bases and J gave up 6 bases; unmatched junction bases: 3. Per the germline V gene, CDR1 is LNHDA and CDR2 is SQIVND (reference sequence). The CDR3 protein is CASSPGLAGGDTQYF. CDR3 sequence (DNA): TGTGCCAGTAGTCCGGGACTAGCGGGAGGTGATACGCAGTATTTT.